A selection of T cell receptor beta chains follows, all from one sample in a study of a mutant IDH1 vaccine in newly diagnosed glioma. The antigens of these receptors remain unknown. The assay was immunoSEQ multiplex PCR, and TCRdb's table has in-frame clones only and misses some. Here the sample spans 35,000 to 45,000 clones, roughly nine tenths being singletons. This material consisted of PBMCs, taken from a glioma patient whose treatment included an IDH1 peptide vaccine. The receptor source for this set is a man between 45 and 60 years old with glioma. The CDR3 runs from the conserved cysteine through the conserved F or W. A D gene is named only where the DNA matches it firmly. Clone size appears in some rows only: once, few, many, or a class for an expanded clone.

V	J	size	D	DNA	CDR3
TRBV5-1	TRBJ1-2	NA	NA	TGCGCCAGCAGCTTGGACGGGCTTGGGAACTATGGCTACACCTTC	CASSLDGLGNYGYTF
TRBV7-9	TRBJ1-4	NA	NA	TGTGCCAGCAGCAGCATTGCAACTAATGAAAAACTGTTTTTT	CASSSIATNEKLFF
TRBV6-5	TRBJ2-1	once	NA	TGTGCCAGCAGTTTCCGCCTAGATTATGAGCAGTTCTTC	CASSFRLDYEQFF
TRBV28	TRBJ2-5	NA	NA	TGTGCCAGCAGCTTCAGGGGGGAGATTTGGGAGACCCAGTACTTC	CASSFRGEIWETQYF
TRBV4-3	TRBJ2-3	NA	NA	TGCGCCAGCAGCCAACAGTTGCGTTTCGCAGATACGCAGTATTTT	CASSQQLRFADTQYF
TRBV15	TRBJ2-7	NA	NA	TGTGCCACCAGCAGAGATCTGGGGAGAGAGCAGTACTTC	CATSRDLGREQYF
TRBV4-2	TRBJ2-7	NA	NA	TGTGCCAGCAGCCAAGACTATTACGAGCAGTACTTC	CASSQDYYEQYF
TRBV7-2	TRBJ1-5	NA	TRBD1	TGTGCCAGCAGCCGGACAGGGTCTGGTCAGCCCCAGCATTTT	CASSRTGSGQPQHF
TRBV2	TRBJ1-1	NA	NA	TGTGCCAGCAGTGGACCAAAGTGGACTGAAGCTTTCTTT	CASSGPKWTEAFF
TRBV4-1	TRBJ1-6	NA	TRBD1	TGCGCCAGCAGCTTACAGGGGGGGGGTTCACCCCTCCACTTT	CASSLQGGGSPLHF
TRBV5-6	TRBJ2-5	NA	TRBD2	TGTGCCAGCAGCTCGGGACTAGCTAAAGAGACCCAGTACTTC	CASSSGLAKETQYF
TRBV7-9	TRBJ2-5	NA	NA	TGTGCCAGCAGCTTAGCCGGGCCGAGGGGGGAGACCCAGTACTTC	CASSLAGPRGETQYF